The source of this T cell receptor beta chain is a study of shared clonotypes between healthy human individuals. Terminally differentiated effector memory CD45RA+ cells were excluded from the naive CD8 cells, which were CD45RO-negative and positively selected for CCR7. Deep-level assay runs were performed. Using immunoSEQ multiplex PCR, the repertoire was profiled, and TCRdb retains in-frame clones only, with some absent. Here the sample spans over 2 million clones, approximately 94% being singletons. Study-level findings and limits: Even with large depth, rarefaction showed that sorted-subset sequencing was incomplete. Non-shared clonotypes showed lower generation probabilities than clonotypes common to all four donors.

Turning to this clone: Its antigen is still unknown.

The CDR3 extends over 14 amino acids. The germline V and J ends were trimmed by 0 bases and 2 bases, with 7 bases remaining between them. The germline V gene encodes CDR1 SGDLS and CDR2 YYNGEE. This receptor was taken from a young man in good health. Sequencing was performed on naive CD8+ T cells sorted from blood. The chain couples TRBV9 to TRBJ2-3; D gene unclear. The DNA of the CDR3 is TGTGCCAGCAGCGTAGTTGAATACACAGATACGCAGTATTTT. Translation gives CASSVVEYTDTQYF.